These 14 T cell receptor beta chains came from one sample sequenced in a study of T cell responses to AZD1222 COVID-19 vaccine. Sequenced by immunoSEQ multiplex PCR; TCRdb stores in-frame clones only, minus some. Among 130,000 to 150,000 clones, roughly 90% were seen once, and the ten largest hold 2.5% to 4%. The sample was peripheral blood, taken on day 0 of AZD1222 vaccination. Receptors were obtained from an adult in good health.

This rearrangement joins TRBV28 to TRBJ2-1; 9 bases line up with TRBD1. This CDR3 comprises 14 residues. The V segment lost 6 bases and the J segment 7 bases; nucleotides outside the gene matches: 7. Germline V gives CDR1 MDHEN, CDR2 SYDVKM. The CDR3 DNA is TGTGCCAGCAGCCCCACAGGGGGCTTTAATGAGCAGTTCTTC. Amino acid sequence: CASSPTGGFNEQFF.

The chain uses TRBV6-1 and TRBJ2-2, with 11 bases lining up with TRBD1. The length of the CDR3 is 20 residues. Trimming cost V 4 bases and J 3 bases; bases outside gene matches: 16. Per the germline V gene, CDR1 is MNHNS and CDR2 is SASEGT. The CDR3 reads CASSAWTGGRVRRHTGELFF. The CDR3 region has the DNA TGTGCCAGCAGTGCCTGGACAGGGGGCCGAGTCCGCCGACACACCGGGGAGCTGTTTTTT.

This rearrangement joins TRBV5-5 to TRBJ2-7; 10 nucleotides line up with TRBD2. V shed 0 bases, J shed 1 base, and the junction held 4 bases outside the gene matches. CDR1 and CDR2 (germline): SGHKS, YYEKEE (reference sequence). The CDR3 spans 16 residues. Written as DNA, the CDR3 is TGTGCCAGCAGCTTGGGCTCTAGCGGGAGATCCTACGAGCAGTACTTC. Amino acid sequence: CASSLGSSGRSYEQYF.

The CDR3 DNA sequence: TGTGCCAGCAGTGTGGGCAGACATAGCAATCAGCCCCAGCATTTT. It codes for CASSVGRHSNQPQHF. This sequence joins TRBV2 and TRBJ1-5; D unresolved. Germline assignment: CDR1 SNHLY and CDR2 FYNNEI. The CDR3 loop spans 15 amino acids. V lost 4 bases and J 0 bases, leaving 10 bases between the germline ends.

This clone was detected only once. The chain joins TRBV30 to TRBJ2-2; 7 bases are shared with TRBD2. V trimming: 7 bases; J trimming: 2 bases; junction bases outside the gene matches: 7. The V gene's germline CDR1 is GTSNPN and CDR2 SVGIG (reference sequence). This CDR3 has 14 amino acids. The CDR3, as DNA: TGTGCCTACTCTAGCGGTACCAACACCGGGGAGCTGTTTTTT. As protein: CAYSSGTNTGELFF.

The J gene is TRBJ1-1, the V gene TRBV27; a weak D match, TRBD1 (5 bases). This CDR3 has 14 amino acids. With 3 bases removed from V and 7 bases from J, the gap between germline ends came to 15 bases. Germline V lookup: CDR1 MNHEY, CDR2 SMNVEV (reference sequence). Here the CDR3 reads CASSLLGQDFEAFF. As DNA, the CDR3 is TGTGCCAGCAGTTTGCTCGGACAAGACTTTGAAGCTTTCTTT.

The chain joins TRBV11-2 to TRBJ2-1; the D is unclear. V lost 6 bases and J lost 9, with 15 bases in between. Looked up from germline, CDR1 is SGHAT and CDR2 is FQNNGV. The CDR3 spans 13 residues. The CDR3, as DNA: TGTGCCAGCAGTCCGCTTAGATCGGGTGAGCAGTTCTTC. This sequence encodes CASSPLRSGEQFF.

This chain joins TRBV7-3 and TRBJ2-2, with D uncertain. Trimming took off 6 bases at V and 0 bases at J, with 11 bases between the two ends. The CDR3 loop spans 15 amino acids. The germline V gene has CDR1 SGHTA and CDR2 FQGTGA. CDR3 amino acids: CASRPQAPNTGELFF. The CDR3 coding sequence is TGTGCCAGCAGACCGCAGGCTCCGAACACCGGGGAGCTGTTTTTT.

The J gene is TRBJ1-1, the V gene TRBV10-3, with 9 bases fitting TRBD1. Looked up from germline, CDR1 is ENHRY and CDR2 is SYGVKD. The CDR3 is made up of 14 amino acids. V lost 6 bases to trimming and J lost 3 bases; unmatched junction nucleotides: 5. CDR3 region: CAISGQGRYTEAFF. Here the CDR3 DNA reads TGTGCCATCAGCGGACAGGGGCGATACACTGAAGCTTTCTTT.

This chain links TRBV25-1 with TRBJ1-1, with D unclear. The CDR3 covers 13 residues. Germline V gives CDR1 MGHDK, CDR2 SYGVNS. The V and J ends lost 6 bases and 3 bases respectively, with 11 bases between them. CDR3 region: CASRVDGHTEAFF. CDR3 DNA sequence: TGTGCCAGCAGGGTGGATGGCCACACTGAAGCTTTCTTT.

The chain employs TRBV18 and TRBJ1-5, with a weak D call TRBD1 (6 bases). Germline V gene sequence: CDR1 KGHSH, CDR2 LQKENI. The V end was cut by 3 bases, the J end by 1 base, with 16 bases between. This CDR3 has 17 amino acids. DNA of the CDR3: TGTGCCAGCTCACCCACCGACAGGCGGGGGAGCAATCAGCCCCAGCATTTT. Residues: CASSPTDRRGSNQPQHF.

The rearrangement links TRBV6-4 to TRBJ2-3, with a possible D match to TRBD2 (6 bases). CDR1 and CDR2 from the germline V gene are MRHNA and SNTAGT. The CDR3 totals 14 residues. The ends were cut back, 3 bases at V and 2 bases at J, with 9 bases in the middle. Here the CDR3 DNA reads TGTGCCAGCAGTGAGCGGGGAGCCACAGATACGCAGTATTTT. This encodes CASSERGATDTQYF.

The V gene is TRBV10-3, the J gene TRBJ2-7, with a tentative D call TRBD2 (5 bases). Germline V gene data show CDR1 as ENHRY and CDR2 as SYGVKD. There are 15 residues in the CDR3. Trimming removed 6 bases from V and 0 bases from J, with 15 bases in between. This CDR3 reads CAISEPGTSSYEQYF. DNA of the CDR3: TGTGCCATCAGCGAACCGGGAACTAGCTCCTACGAGCAGTACTTC.

This chain uses TRBV30 with TRBJ2-7, with 8 bases aligning to TRBD1. Losses at the gene ends were 1 base for V and 6 bases for J; bases not matched to a gene: 5. The CDR3 consists of 13 residues. The V gene's germline CDR1 is GTSNPN and CDR2 SVGIG (reference sequence). The CDR3 protein is CAWSAAGGFEQYF. The CDR3 nucleotides are TGTGCCTGGAGTGCGGCAGGGGGCTTCGAGCAGTACTTC.